The entry that follows covers one TCR beta chain sequence. Germline assignment: CDR1 LNHNV and CDR2 YYDKDF (reference sequence). The junction had 4 bases not matched to a gene; V was cut back by 3 bases and J by 4 bases. This CDR3 is 15 amino acids long. This record belongs to a study of beta chain features in type 1 diabetes. cDNA synthesis used the whole RNA isolate, giving expressed TCRB sequences. TCRdb keeps only in-frame clones here, not all; method: immunoSEQ multiplex PCR. There are some 140,000 clones in the sample; approximately 9.2% occur only once, and roughly 0.74% lies in the top ten. The chain carries TRBV15 and TRBJ2-3, with 10 bases fitting TRBD2. Sequencing was carried out using central memory CD4+ T cells from blood. The clonotype originates from a man between 18 and 29 years old in good health. The CDR3 DNA follows: TGTGCCACCAGCAGGACTAGCGGGTTGCCAGATACGCAGTATTTT. It yields the protein CATSRTSGLPDTQYF. Supplemented by reference TRBV15 and TRBJ2-3, the full variable domain reads DAMVIQNPRYQVTQFGKPVTLSCSQTLNHNVMYWYQQKSSQAPKLLFHYYDKDFNNEADTPDNFQSRRPNTSFCFLDIRSPGLGDTAMYLCATSRTSGLPDTQYFGPGTRLTVL.